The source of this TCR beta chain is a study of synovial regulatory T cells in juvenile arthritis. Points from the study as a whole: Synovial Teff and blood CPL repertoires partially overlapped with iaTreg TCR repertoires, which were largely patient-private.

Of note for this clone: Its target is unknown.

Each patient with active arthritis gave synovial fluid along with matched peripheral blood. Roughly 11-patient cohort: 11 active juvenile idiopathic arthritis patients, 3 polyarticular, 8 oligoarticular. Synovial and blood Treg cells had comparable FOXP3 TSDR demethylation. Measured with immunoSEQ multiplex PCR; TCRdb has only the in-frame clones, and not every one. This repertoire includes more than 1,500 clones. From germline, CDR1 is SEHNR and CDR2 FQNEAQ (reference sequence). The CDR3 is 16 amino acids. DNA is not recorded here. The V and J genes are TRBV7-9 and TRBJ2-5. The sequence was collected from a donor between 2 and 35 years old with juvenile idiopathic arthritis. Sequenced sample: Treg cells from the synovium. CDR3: CASSLVVAWGQETQYF.